A single sample gave rise to the 2 T cell receptor beta chains below, sequenced in a study of regulatory T cells in long-lasting Graves disease. Through Arm-PCR of CDR3 regions and iRepertoire HTBI primers, TCR beta libraries were built. One entry per CDR3 protein results from TCRdb running MiXCR on the multiplex PCR reads. The table lists approximately 230,000 distinct CDR3 sequences, about 18% of them singletons. Time point defined: newly diagnosed GD, antithyroid drugs for less than 3 months. TCR sequences were obtained from RNA taken from PBMCs. Sequenced material: peripheral blood mononuclear cells (PBMCs), taken at new diagnosis, from a patient treated with antithyroid drugs. The receptors were sampled from a female donor with Graves disease.

The sample holds many counts of this clonotype. The gene calls are TRBV11-2 and TRBJ2-7; D is ambiguous. This CDR3 has 13 amino acids. Germline assignment: CDR1 SGHAT and CDR2 FQNNGV. The V gene lost 3 bases and the J gene lost 0 bases, with 6 bases spanning the gap. This chain's CDR3 is CASSLLLSYEQYF. The CDR3 DNA is TGTGCCAGCAGCTTGCTACTCTCCTACGAGCAGTACTTC.

There are many counts of this clonotype. The chain combines TRBV20-1 with TRBJ2-1; possible D gene TRBD1, 6 bases. The V end lost 2 bases, the J end lost 9 bases, and 11 bases lay between the germline ends. Germline lookup yields CDR1 DFQATT and CDR2 SNEGSKA (reference sequence). This CDR3 spans 12 amino acids. Here the CDR3 DNA reads TGCAGTGCTAGACCTTCAGGGGCTGAGCAGTTCTTC. This gives the protein CSARPSGAEQFF.